These T cell receptor beta chains were read from a single sample in a study of vaccination effects on CD4 cells after COVID-19. Profiled with immunoSEQ multiplex PCR; TCRdb holds only in-frame clones, not every one. Among more than 40,000 clones listed, around 74% were seen once. The antigens of these receptors remain unknown. The specimen was CD4+ T cells from PBMCs cultured with HCoV-OC43 spike peptides, collected after COVID-19 vaccination. The receptors shown here come from a human donor who received a COVID-19 vaccine. CDR3s include the opening cysteine and the closing phenylalanine or tryptophan. A D gene is named only where the DNA matches it firmly. Not all rows give a size; the values are once, few, many and, for expanded clones, a class.

clone_size	v_call	j_call	d_call	cdr3_nt	cdr3_aa
-	TRBV2	TRBJ1-1	-	TGTGCCAGCAAGCGGGCGACCACTGAAGCTTTCTTT	CASKRATTEAFF
-	TRBV30	TRBJ2-5	-	TGTGCCTGGGAGGGGGGCCAGGAGACCCAGTACTTC	CAWEGGQETQYF
-	TRBV21-1	TRBJ2-1	-	TGTGCCAGCATAGCGGGAGGGCCGAGGTACAATGAGCAGTTCTTC	CASIAGGPRYNEQFF
few	TRBV19	TRBJ2-2	TRBD1	TGTGCCAGTAGGCTCAAACAGGGGAATATGGACACCGGGGAGCTGTTTTTT	CASRLKQGNMDTGELFF
-	TRBV20-1	TRBJ1-4	-	TGCAGTGCTAGTTCAGGGACAACTAATGAAAAACTGTTTTTT	CSASSGTTNEKLFF
-	TRBV19	TRBJ2-7	-	TGTGCCAGTAGTATTTCTTCGGCTGGGGGCTACGAGCAGTACTTC	CASSISSAGGYEQYF
-	TRBV7-2	TRBJ2-1	TRBD2	TGTGCCAGCAGCTCAACCGGGACTAACTACAATGAGCAGTTCTTC	CASSSTGTNYNEQFF
-	TRBV29-1	TRBJ1-1	-	TGCAGCACTTGGGGGAGTGGGAACACTGAAGCTTTCTTT	CSTWGSGNTEAFF
-	TRBV11-1	TRBJ2-7	-	TGTGCCAGCAGGTACAGGGTGGGAAAAACTGCGCAGTACTTC	CASRYRVGKTAQYF
-	TRBV5-1	TRBJ1-6	-	TGCGCCAGCAGCACCGGGGGTAATTCACCCCTCCACTTT	CASSTGGNSPLHF
-	TRBV11-3	TRBJ1-5	-	TGTGCCAGCAGCTTAGAAAATACAGGGCCGAGCAATCAGCCCCAGCATTTT	CASSLENTGPSNQPQHF
-	TRBV5-1	TRBJ1-1	-	TGCGCCAGCAGCTTGGATCCAGGGGTGGGCACTGAAGCTTTCTTT	CASSLDPGVGTEAFF
once	TRBV4-2	TRBJ1-2	TRBD1	TGTGCCAGCAGCGGAGCCGGGACAGTCTATGGCTACACCTTC	CASSGAGTVYGYTF
-	TRBV3-1/TRBV3-2	TRBJ1-5	-	TGTGCCAGCAGCCTCGGACAGAGCAATCAGCCCCAGCATTTT	CASSLGQSNQPQHF
-	TRBV27	TRBJ2-7	-	TGTGCCAGCAGTGACCACTACGAGCAGTACTTC	CASSDHYEQYF
-	TRBV2	TRBJ2-3	TRBD2	TGTGCCAGCACTTCCAGGACTAGCGGCACAGATACGCAGTATTTT	CASTSRTSGTDTQYF
-	TRBV5-4	TRBJ2-3	TRBD2	TGTGCCAGCAGCCCTCCTAGCGGGAGGGCCTCAGATACGCAGTATTTT	CASSPPSGRASDTQYF
once	TRBV7-2	TRBJ1-6	TRBD1	TGTGCCAGCAGCTTAGTGGGACAGGGGAATTCACCCCTCCACTTT	CASSLVGQGNSPLHF
-	TRBV9	TRBJ2-3	-	TGTGCCAGCAGCGTAGGTCCAGTGCCATATACGCAGTATTTT	CASSVGPVPYTQYF
-	TRBV7-9	TRBJ2-3	TRBD2	TGTGCCAGCAGCTTAGGTGGGGGGGTGGCGACAGATACGCAGTATTTT	CASSLGGGVATDTQYF
once	TRBV30	TRBJ2-5	-	TGTGCCTGGAGTGTAAGGATCCAAGAGACCCAGTACTTC	CAWSVRIQETQYF
-	TRBV7-2	TRBJ1-1	TRBD1	TGTGCCAGCAGCTCACAGGGGGCTAGCACTGAAGCTTTCTTT	CASSSQGASTEAFF
-	TRBV6-5	TRBJ1-5	TRBD1	TGTGCCAGCAATAGGGACAGGGAGAGCAATCAGCCCCAGCATTTT	CASNRDRESNQPQHF
-	TRBV11-2	TRBJ1-2	-	TGTGCCAGCAGCTTACCCGGGGGGGATGGCTACACCTTC	CASSLPGGDGYTF
-	TRBV29-1	TRBJ2-1	-	TGCAGCGCAAACAGGGAGGGTGGGGAGCAGTTCTTC	CSANREGGEQFF
-	TRBV2	TRBJ1-2	TRBD1	TGTGCCAGCAGTACGACAGGGCTTCACTATGGCTACACCTTC	CASSTTGLHYGYTF
-	TRBV27	TRBJ2-7	-	TGTGCCAGCAGTACCTACGAGCAGTACTTC	CASSTYEQYF
-	TRBV6-1	TRBJ2-7	-	TGTGCCAGCAGTGAAGCGTGGCAGGTATCCTACGAGCAGTACTTC	CASSEAWQVSYEQYF
few	TRBV3-1/TRBV3-2	TRBJ1-2	-	TGTGCCAGCAGCCAAGTACAGGACTATGGCTACACCTTC	CASSQVQDYGYTF
-	TRBV5-1	TRBJ2-7	TRBD1	TGCGCCAGCAGCGGGACAGGGGCCTACGAGCAGTACTTC	CASSGTGAYEQYF
once	TRBV7-9	TRBJ2-1	TRBD2	TGTGCCAGCAGCTCCGGGACTAGCAGATCGTTCTTC	CASSSGTSRSFF
-	TRBV5-4	TRBJ1-2	TRBD1	TGTGCCAGCAGCTTGCAGGGACAGGGGGCGCCGAACTATGGCTACACCTTC	CASSLQGQGAPNYGYTF
once	TRBV2	TRBJ1-1	-	TGTGCCAGCAGGGGGGAAGGTAGAGCTTTCTTT	CASRGEGRAFF
-	TRBV14	TRBJ2-1	-	TGTGCCAGCAGCGCATGGACAGACCCCTACAATGAGCAGTTCTTC	CASSAWTDPYNEQFF
-	TRBV18	TRBJ2-7	-	TGTGCCAGCTCTCCAAGCTCCTACGAGCAGTACTTC	CASSPSSYEQYF
few	TRBV7-8	TRBJ1-4	TRBD1	TGTGCCAGCAGCCGAGTGGGACAGCTAGATGAAAAACTGTTTTTT	CASSRVGQLDEKLFF
few	TRBV5-1	TRBJ2-3	-	TGCGCCAGCAGCCTCTCGGACACTATCACAGATACGCAGTATTTT	CASSLSDTITDTQYF
-	TRBV11-3	TRBJ1-3	-	TGTGCCAGCAGCTTAGGACACTCTGGAAACACCATATATTTT	CASSLGHSGNTIYF
-	TRBV6-5	TRBJ2-7	-	TGTGCCAGCACTCCGTCTAAGCGGTATTACGAGCAGTACTTC	CASTPSKRYYEQYF
-	TRBV14	TRBJ2-2	TRBD1	TGTGCCAGCAGCCAAGACCTCCGGGACAGGCGGACCGGGGAGCTGTTTTTT	CASSQDLRDRRTGELFF
-	TRBV27	TRBJ1-1	-	TGTGCCAGCACCGGGGTGGGAATGAACACTGAAGCTTTCTTT	CASTGVGMNTEAFF
-	TRBV9	TRBJ1-6	-	TGTGCCAGCAGCGCCTCCGGGACACGGTCGGCCCCCCTCCACTTT	CASSASGTRSAPLHF
-	TRBV5-6	TRBJ2-1	TRBD2	TGTGCCAGCAGCTTGGTAGGACTAGTTAATGAGCAGTTCTTC	CASSLVGLVNEQFF
-	TRBV7-2	TRBJ1-1	-	TGTGCCAGCAGCCGACGAGGTAACACTGAAGCTTTCTTT	CASSRRGNTEAFF
once	TRBV6-5	TRBJ1-1	TRBD1	TGTGCCAGCAGTCCGGACAGGGCCGCTGAAGCTTTCTTT	CASSPDRAAEAFF
-	TRBV24-1	TRBJ2-2	-	TGTGCCACCAGTAGCGGAGGGGGGACCGGGGAGCTGTTTTTT	CATSSGGGTGELFF